This TCR beta chain appears in the sequencing data of a study of CD8+CD57+ T cells in acquired aplastic anemia. Study summary: DNA per sorted CD4+ or CD8+ sample ranged 0.2 to 27.4 ug, averaging about 3.4 ug.

V lost 1 base to trimming and J lost 4 bases, with 7 bases between them. The CDR3 extends over 13 amino acids. Looked up from germline, CDR1 is SGHVS and CDR2 is FQNEAQ. Genomic DNA provided the template from which TCR beta VDJ and CDR3 profiles were obtained. In TCRdb, the reads were re-called with MiXCR into one record per CDR3 protein. Altogether about 40,000 distinct CDR3 sequences are present, roughly three fifths being singletons, with the ten largest covering roughly three fifths. Turning to this clonotype: The target antigen is unknown.

Flow cytometry had shown expanded CD8+CD57+ cells in the patients chosen for sequencing. There were no patients without severe acquired aplastic anemia. Study-wide results and caveats: Around 29 CD8+ CDR3 sequences were shared between patients and controls.

This receptor was obtained from a human donor with aplastic anemia. Sequencing used sorted CD4+, CD8+, or CD8+CD57+ T cells (not recorded which) from PBMCs. The gene calls are TRBV7-8 and TRBJ1-2; the D gene is possibly TRBD1 (5 bases). CDR3 protein: CASSLGQTYGYTF. The DNA of the CDR3 is TGTGCCAGCAGCTTAGGACAGACCTATGGCTACACCTTC.